This T cell receptor (beta chain) is from a study of shared clonotypes between healthy human individuals. Data came from immunoSEQ multiplex PCR; TCRdb stores just in-frame clones and leaves some out. There are about 460,000 clones in the sample; 70% to 80% occur only once, and around 12% lies in the top ten. Worth noting for this clone: A single base separates this from a much larger clone, so it may be a read error.

Germline CDR1 is MDHEN and CDR2 is SYDVKM. This CDR3 spans 16 amino acids. This chain uses TRBV28 with TRBJ1-5, with D perhaps TRBD1 (6 bases). Source material: PBMCs. This sequence originates from a woman in her forties in good health. Some clones in this sample may be carry-over from other donors' samples. CDR3 nucleotide sequence: TGTACCAGCAGTCCCCGGACGGGGGCCTCCAATCAGCCCCAGCATTTT. Translation gives CTSSPRTGASNQPQHF.